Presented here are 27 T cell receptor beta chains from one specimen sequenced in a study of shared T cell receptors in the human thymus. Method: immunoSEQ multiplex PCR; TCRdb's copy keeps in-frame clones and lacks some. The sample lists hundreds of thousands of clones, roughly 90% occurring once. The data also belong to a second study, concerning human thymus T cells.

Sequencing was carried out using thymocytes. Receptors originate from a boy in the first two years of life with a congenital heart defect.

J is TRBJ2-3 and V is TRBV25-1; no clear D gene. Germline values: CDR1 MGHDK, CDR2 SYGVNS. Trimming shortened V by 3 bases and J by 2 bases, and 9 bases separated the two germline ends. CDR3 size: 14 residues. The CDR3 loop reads CASSERRPTDTQYF. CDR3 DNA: TGTGCCAGCAGTGAGAGGCGGCCCACAGATACGCAGTATTTT. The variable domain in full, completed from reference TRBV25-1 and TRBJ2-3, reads EADIYQTPRYLVIGTGKKITLECSQTMGHDKMYWYQQDPGMELHLIHYSYGVNSTEKGDLSSESTVSRIRTEHFPLTLESARPSHTSQYLCASSERRPTDTQYFGPGTRLTVL.

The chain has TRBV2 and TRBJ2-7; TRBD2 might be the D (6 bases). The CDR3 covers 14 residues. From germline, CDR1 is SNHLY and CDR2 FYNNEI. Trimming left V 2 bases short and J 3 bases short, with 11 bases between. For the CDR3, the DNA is TGTGCCAGCAGTGAATTGGGACTCTTCTACGAGCAGTACTTC. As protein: CASSELGLFYEQYF.

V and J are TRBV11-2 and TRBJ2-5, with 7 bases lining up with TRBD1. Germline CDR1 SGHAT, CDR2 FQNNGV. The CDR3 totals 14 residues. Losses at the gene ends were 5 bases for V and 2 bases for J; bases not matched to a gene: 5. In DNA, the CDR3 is TGTGCCAGCAGCACCTACAGGGGACAAGAGACCCAGTACTTC. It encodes CASSTYRGQETQYF.

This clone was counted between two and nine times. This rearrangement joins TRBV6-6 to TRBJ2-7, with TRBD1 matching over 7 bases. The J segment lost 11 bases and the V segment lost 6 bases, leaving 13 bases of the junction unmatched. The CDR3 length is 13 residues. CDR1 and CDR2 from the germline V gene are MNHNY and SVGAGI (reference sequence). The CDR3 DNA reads TGTGCCAGCAGCCCCGACAGGGTCTGGGCGAAGTACTTC. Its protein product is CASSPDRVWAKYF.

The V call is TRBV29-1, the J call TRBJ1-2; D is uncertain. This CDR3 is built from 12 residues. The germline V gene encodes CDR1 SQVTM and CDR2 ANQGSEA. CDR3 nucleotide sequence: TGCAGTACGGGAGGAGGGCCTATAGGCTACACCTTC. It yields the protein CSTGGGPIGYTF.

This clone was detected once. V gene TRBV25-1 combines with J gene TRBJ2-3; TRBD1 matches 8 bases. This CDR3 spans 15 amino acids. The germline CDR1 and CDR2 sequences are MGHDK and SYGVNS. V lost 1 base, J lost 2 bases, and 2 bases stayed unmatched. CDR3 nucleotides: TGTGCCAGCAGTGAATGGGGACAGGACACAGATACGCAGTATTTT. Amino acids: CASSEWGQDTDTQYF.

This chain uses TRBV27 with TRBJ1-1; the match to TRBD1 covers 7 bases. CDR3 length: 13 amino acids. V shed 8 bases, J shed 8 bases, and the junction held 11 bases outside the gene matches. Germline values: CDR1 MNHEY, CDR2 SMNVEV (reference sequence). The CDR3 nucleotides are TGTGCCAGCCCTTGGAAGGGGGCAAAAGAAGCTTTCTTT. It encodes CASPWKGAKEAFF.

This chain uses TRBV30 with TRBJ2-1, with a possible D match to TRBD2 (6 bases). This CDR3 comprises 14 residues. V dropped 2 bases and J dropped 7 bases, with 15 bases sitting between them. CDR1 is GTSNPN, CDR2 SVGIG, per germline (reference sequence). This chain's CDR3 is CAWSPWRESNEQFF. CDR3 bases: TGTGCCTGGAGTCCCTGGCGGGAATCAAATGAGCAGTTCTTC.

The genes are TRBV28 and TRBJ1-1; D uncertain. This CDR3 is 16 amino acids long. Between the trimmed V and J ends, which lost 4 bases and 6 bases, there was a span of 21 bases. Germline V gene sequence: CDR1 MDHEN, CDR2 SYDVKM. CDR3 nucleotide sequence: TGTGCCAGCAGTTCCGGCGGGGTTGGTGGGCACGCTGAAGCTTTCTTT. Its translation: CASSSGGVGGHAEAFF.

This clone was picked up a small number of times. As DNA, the CDR3 is TGCGCCAGCAGCCAAGACAGGGTCGATCAGCCCCAGCATTTT. Translation gives CASSQDRVDQPQHF. J is TRBJ1-5 and V is TRBV4-3; weak D call: TRBD1 (5 bases). V lost 0 bases and J 5 bases, leaving 8 bases between the germline ends. Germline V gene sequence: CDR1 LGHNA, CDR2 YSLEER. This CDR3 has 14 amino acids.

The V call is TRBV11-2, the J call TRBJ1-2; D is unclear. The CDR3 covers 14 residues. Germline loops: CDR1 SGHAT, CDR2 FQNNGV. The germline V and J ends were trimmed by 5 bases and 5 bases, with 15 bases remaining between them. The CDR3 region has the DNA TGTGCCAGCAGCCCCAAGGGAGAGCGTTATGGCTACACCTTC. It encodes CASSPKGERYGYTF.

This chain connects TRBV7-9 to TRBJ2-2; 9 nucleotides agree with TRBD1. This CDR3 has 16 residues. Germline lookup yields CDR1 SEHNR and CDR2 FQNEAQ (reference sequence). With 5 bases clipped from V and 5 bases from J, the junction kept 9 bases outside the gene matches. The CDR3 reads CASSLRDRDNTGELFF. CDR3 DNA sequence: TGTGCCAGCAGCCTTCGGGACAGGGATAATACCGGGGAGCTGTTTTTT. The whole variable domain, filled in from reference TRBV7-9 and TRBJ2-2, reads DTGVSQNPRHKITKRGQNVTFRCDPISEHNRLYWYRQTLGQGPEFLTYFQNEAQLEKSRLLSDRFSAERPKGSFSTLEIQRTEQGDSAMYLCASSLRDRDNTGELFFGEGSRLTVL.

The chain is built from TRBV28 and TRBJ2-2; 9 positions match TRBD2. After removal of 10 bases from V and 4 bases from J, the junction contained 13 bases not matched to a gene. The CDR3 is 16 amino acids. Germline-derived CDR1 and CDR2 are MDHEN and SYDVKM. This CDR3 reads CAIQGREGRSTGELFF. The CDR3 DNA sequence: TGTGCCATTCAGGGGCGGGAGGGCCGAAGCACCGGGGAGCTGTTTTTT.

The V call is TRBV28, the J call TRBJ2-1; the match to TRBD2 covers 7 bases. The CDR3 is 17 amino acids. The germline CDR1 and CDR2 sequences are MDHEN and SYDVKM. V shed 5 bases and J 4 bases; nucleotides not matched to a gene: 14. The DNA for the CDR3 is TGTGCCAGCAGTCGCCCAGGTTTGAGCGGGGCATACAATGAGCAGTTCTTC. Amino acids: CASSRPGLSGAYNEQFF.

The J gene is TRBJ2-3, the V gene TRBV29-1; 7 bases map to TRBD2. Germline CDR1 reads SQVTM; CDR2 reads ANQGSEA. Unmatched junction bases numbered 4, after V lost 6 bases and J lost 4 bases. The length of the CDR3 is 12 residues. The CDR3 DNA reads TGCAGCGTGAAGCGGGATGCAGATACGCAGTATTTT. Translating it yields CSVKRDADTQYF.

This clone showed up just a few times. Here the CDR3 reads CASGPTGKKLFF. Here the CDR3 DNA reads TGTGCCAGCGGGCCGACAGGGAAAAAACTGTTTTTT. The chain couples TRBV6-5 to TRBJ1-4; 7 nucleotides agree with TRBD1. Germline V gives CDR1 MNHEY, CDR2 SVGAGI. This CDR3 is built from 12 residues. Trimming took 8 bases from V and 9 from J; bases not matched to a gene: 6.

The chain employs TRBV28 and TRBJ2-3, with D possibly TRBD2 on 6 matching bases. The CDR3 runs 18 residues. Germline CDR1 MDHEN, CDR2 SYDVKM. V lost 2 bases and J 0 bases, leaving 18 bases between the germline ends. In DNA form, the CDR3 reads TGTGCCAGCAGTTTAAAGGACCAGCGGGTTCCTAGCACAGATACGCAGTATTTT. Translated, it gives CASSLKDQRVPSTDTQYF.

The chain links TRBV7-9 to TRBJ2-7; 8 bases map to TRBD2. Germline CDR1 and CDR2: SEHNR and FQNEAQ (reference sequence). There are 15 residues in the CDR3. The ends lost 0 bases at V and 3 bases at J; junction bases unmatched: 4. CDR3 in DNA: TGTGCCAGCAGCTTAGCGTGGGGACTAGGCTACGAGCAGTACTTC. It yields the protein CASSLAWGLGYEQYF.

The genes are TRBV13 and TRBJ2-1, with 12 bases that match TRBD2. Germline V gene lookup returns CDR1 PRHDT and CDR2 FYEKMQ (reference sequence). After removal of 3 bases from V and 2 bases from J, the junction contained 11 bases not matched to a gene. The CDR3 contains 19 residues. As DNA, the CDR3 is TGTGCCAGCAGCTTTGGTCTAGCGGGAGGGGGCATAACCTACAATGAGCAGTTCTTC. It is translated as CASSFGLAGGGITYNEQFF.

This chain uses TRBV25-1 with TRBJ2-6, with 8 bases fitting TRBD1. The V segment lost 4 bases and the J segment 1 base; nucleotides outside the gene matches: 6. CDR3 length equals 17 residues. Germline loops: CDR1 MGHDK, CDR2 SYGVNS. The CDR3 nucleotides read TGTGCCAGCAGTGTGGACAGGGTACAATCTGGGGCCAACGTCCTGACTTTC. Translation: CASSVDRVQSGANVLTF.

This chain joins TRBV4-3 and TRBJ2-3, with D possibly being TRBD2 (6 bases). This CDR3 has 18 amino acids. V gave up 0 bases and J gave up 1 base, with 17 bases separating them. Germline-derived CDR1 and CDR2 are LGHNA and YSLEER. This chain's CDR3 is CASSQDWIPGGGTDTQYF. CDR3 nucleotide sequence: TGCGCCAGCAGCCAAGATTGGATACCGGGCGGGGGCACAGATACGCAGTATTTT.

CDR3 sequence (DNA): TGTGCCAGCAGGGATCGGGAGCGCAGGGAGCAGTACTTC. It specifies CASRDRERREQYF. This chain joins TRBV7-8 and TRBJ2-7; weak D call: TRBD2 (6 bases). The CDR3 extends over 13 amino acids. Deletions cut 6 bases from V and 7 bases from J, with 16 bases between. Germline CDR1 SGHVS, CDR2 FQNEAQ.

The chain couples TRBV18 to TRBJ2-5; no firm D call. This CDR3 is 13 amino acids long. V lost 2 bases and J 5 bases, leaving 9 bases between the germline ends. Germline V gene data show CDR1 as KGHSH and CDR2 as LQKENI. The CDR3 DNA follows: TGTGCCAGCTCACCAAACCCGGTCGAGACCCAGTACTTC. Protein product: CASSPNPVETQYF. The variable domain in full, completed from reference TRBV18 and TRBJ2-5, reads NAGVMQNPRHLVRRRGQEARLRCSPMKGHSHVYWYRQLPEEGLKFMVYLQKENIIDESGMPKERFSAEFPKEGPSILRIQQVVRGDSAAYFCASSPNPVETQYFGPGTRLLVL.

DNA for the CDR3: TGTGCCAGCAACCCCGGGGAGCGGGCAGATACGCAGTATTTT. Translating it yields CASNPGERADTQYF. The J gene is TRBJ2-3, the V gene TRBV7-2; a possible D gene is TRBD2 (6 bases). Trimming cost V 7 bases and J 4 bases, with 15 bases left between them. Germline V gene data show CDR1 as SGHTA and CDR2 as FQGNSA. This CDR3 has 14 residues.

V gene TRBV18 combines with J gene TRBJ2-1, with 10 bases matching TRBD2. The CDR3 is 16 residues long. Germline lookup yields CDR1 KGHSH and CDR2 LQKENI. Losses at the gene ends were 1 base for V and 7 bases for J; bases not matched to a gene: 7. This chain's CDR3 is CASSPRLAGVGNEQFF. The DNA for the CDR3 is TGTGCCAGCTCACCACGGCTAGCGGGAGTGGGGAATGAGCAGTTCTTC. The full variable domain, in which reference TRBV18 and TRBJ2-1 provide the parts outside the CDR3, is NAGVMQNPRHLVRRRGQEARLRCSPMKGHSHVYWYRQLPEEGLKFMVYLQKENIIDESGMPKERFSAEFPKEGPSILRIQQVVRGDSAAYFCASSPRLAGVGNEQFFGPGTRLTVL.

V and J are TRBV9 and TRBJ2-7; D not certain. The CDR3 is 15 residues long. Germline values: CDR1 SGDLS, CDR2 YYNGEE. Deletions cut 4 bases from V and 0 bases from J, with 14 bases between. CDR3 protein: CASSPTSLSSYEQYF. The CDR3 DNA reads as TGTGCCAGCAGCCCCACCTCACTGAGCTCCTACGAGCAGTACTTC. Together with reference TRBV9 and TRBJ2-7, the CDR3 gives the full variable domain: DSGVTQTPKHLITATGQRVTLRCSPRSGDLSVYWYQQSLDQGLQFLIQYYNGEERAKGNILERFSAQQFPDLHSELNLSSLELGDSALYFCASSPTSLSSYEQYFGPGTRLTVT.

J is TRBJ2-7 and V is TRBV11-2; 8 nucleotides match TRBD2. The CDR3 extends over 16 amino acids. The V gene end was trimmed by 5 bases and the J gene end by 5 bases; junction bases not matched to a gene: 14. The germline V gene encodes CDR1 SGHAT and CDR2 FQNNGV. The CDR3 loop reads CASSPHRREDIHEQYF. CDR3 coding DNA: TGTGCCAGCAGCCCCCATAGGCGGGAGGACATCCACGAGCAGTACTTC.